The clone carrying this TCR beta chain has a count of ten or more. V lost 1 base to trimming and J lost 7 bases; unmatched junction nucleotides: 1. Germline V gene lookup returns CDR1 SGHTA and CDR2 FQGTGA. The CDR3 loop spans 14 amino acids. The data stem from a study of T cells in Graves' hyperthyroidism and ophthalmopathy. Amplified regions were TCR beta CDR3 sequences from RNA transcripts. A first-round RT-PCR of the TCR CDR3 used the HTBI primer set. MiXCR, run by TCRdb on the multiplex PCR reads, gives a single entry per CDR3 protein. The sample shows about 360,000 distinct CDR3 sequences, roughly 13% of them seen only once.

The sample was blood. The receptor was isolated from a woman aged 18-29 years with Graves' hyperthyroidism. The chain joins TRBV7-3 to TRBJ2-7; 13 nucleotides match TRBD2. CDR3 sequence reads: CASSLMGLAGEQYF. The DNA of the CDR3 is TGTGCCAGCAGCTTAATGGGACTAGCGGGGGAGCAGTACTTC.